This passage covers 15 T cell receptor beta chains from one sample sequenced in a study of blood T cell repertoires in COVID-19. Assay used: immunoSEQ multiplex PCR; TCRdb lists only in-frame clones, some missing. The data hold over 55,000 clones, with around 87% observed a single time. What was sequenced was peripheral blood. The receptors come from a man over 45 with active COVID-19.

V usage is TRBV3-1 (or the pseudogene TRBV3-2) and J usage is TRBJ2-7, with 13 bases aligning to TRBD2. The V and J ends lost 4 bases and 6 bases, in that order; junction bases with no gene match: 0. The CDR3 totals 13 residues. Germline assignment: CDR1 LGHDT and CDR2 YNNKEL (reference sequence). The CDR3 DNA reads as TGTGCCAGCAGCCGGACTAGCGGGAGCGAGCAGTACTTC. Its protein is CASSRTSGSEQYF.

This chain links TRBV15 with TRBJ2-1; the match to TRBD2 covers 10 bases. The CDR3 is 14 amino acids. Germline CDR1 and CDR2: LNHNV and YYDKDF (reference sequence). J gave up 9 bases and V 7 bases, and 9 bases lay outside the gene matches. CDR3 nucleotides: TGTGCCACCACACAGCGGGAGGGGTTCGGTGAGCAGTTCTTC. Translation: CATTQREGFGEQFF.

This chain joins TRBV30 and TRBJ2-3, with 7 bases aligning to TRBD1. In germline, CDR1 is GTSNPN, CDR2 SVGIG (reference sequence). CDR3 length: 12 amino acids. V lost 3 bases to trimming and J lost 7 bases; unmatched junction nucleotides: 4. The CDR3 here is CAWRAGGNTQYF. The CDR3 bases are TGTGCCTGGAGGGCAGGGGGTAATACGCAGTATTTT.

The V gene is TRBV29-1, the J gene TRBJ1-4, with TRBD1 matching over 8 bases. Germline-derived CDR1 and CDR2 are SQVTM and ANQGSEA. CDR3 length equals 16 residues. The V segment lost 3 bases and the J segment 0 bases; nucleotides outside the gene matches: 6. For the CDR3, the DNA is TGCAGCGTTGAGATGGGGACAGGTGCAACTAATGAAAAACTGTTTTTT. Translating gives CSVEMGTGATNEKLFF.

The chain couples TRBV5-1 to TRBJ2-3; weak D call: TRBD2 (6 bases). The CDR3 sequence is 15 residues long. The V end was cut by 0 bases, the J end by 4 bases, with 12 bases between. The germline CDR1 and CDR2 sequences are SGHRS and YFSETQ. CDR3 amino acids: CASSLALAAADTQYF. CDR3 nucleotide sequence: TGCGCCAGCAGCTTGGCGTTAGCGGCCGCAGATACGCAGTATTTT.

This chain connects TRBV7-3 to TRBJ2-5; D might be TRBD2 (6 bases). Per germline, CDR1 SGHTA and CDR2 FQGTGA. With 2 bases removed from V and 3 bases from J, the gap between germline ends came to 10 bases. The CDR3 contains 14 residues. As DNA, the CDR3 is TGTGCCAGCAGCTTATTAGCGGAAGAAGAGACCCAGTACTTC. Translating gives CASSLLAEEETQYF.

This chain joins TRBV6-5 and TRBJ2-3; TRBD1 aligns across 7 bases. The CDR3 spans 15 residues. The germline V gene encodes CDR1 MNHEY and CDR2 SVGAGI. The V and J ends lost 6 bases and 1 base, in that order; junction bases with no gene match: 7. CDR3 nucleotides: TGTGCCAGCAGATCCCAGACAGGGCGCACAGATACGCAGTATTTT. Encoded protein: CASRSQTGRTDTQYF.

The chain carries TRBV27 and TRBJ2-1, with D possibly being TRBD2 (5 bases). The V gene's germline CDR1 is MNHEY and CDR2 SMNVEV (reference sequence). The CDR3 is 15 amino acids. The V end was cut by 6 bases, the J end by 7 bases, with 19 bases between. The CDR3 nucleotides read TGTGCCAGCAGCCCACCGTCGGGATACAGAAATGAGCAGTTCTTC. It encodes CASSPPSGYRNEQFF.

This chain connects TRBV14 to TRBJ2-1; 7 bases align to TRBD2. V gave up 4 bases and J gave up 2 bases; unmatched junction bases: 8. Per the germline V gene, CDR1 is SGHDN and CDR2 is FVKESK. The CDR3 is 16 amino acids. The CDR3 region is CASSPFLAETYNEQFF. For the CDR3, the DNA is TGTGCCAGCAGCCCCTTTCTAGCGGAGACCTACAATGAGCAGTTCTTC.

This chain uses TRBV10-2 with TRBJ1-5, with a tentative D call TRBD1 (6 bases). The CDR3 sequence is 14 residues long. Per the germline V gene, CDR1 is WSHSY and CDR2 is SAAADI. Between the trimmed V and J ends, which lost 7 bases and 7 bases, there was a span of 17 bases. The CDR3 region is CASTEAAGEQPQHF. DNA of the CDR3: TGCGCCAGCACCGAGGCCGCAGGGGAACAGCCCCAGCATTTT.

The chain links TRBV2 to TRBJ2-1, with 7 bases aligning to TRBD2. CDR3 length: 15 amino acids. V lost 3 bases and J lost 4; bases outside the gene matches: 6. CDR1 is SNHLY, CDR2 FYNNEI, per germline. In DNA, the CDR3 is TGTGCCAGCAGTGAGGATCTAGCGGTTTACAATGAGCAGTTCTTC. Translation gives CASSEDLAVYNEQFF.

The chain couples TRBV5-6 to TRBJ2-3; possibly TRBD2 for D (6 bases). The ends were cut back, 2 bases at V and 0 bases at J, with 7 bases in the middle. CDR1 SGHDT and CDR2 YYEEEE come from the germline V gene. This CDR3 has 14 amino acids. CDR3 sequence reads: CASSFGTSTDTQYF. As DNA, the CDR3 is TGTGCCAGCAGCTTTGGGACTAGCACAGATACGCAGTATTTT.

This clone has only one observation. CDR3 coding DNA: TGTGCCACCAGCAGAGCCTCAGGGACAGGGGATGGTCGTGTTATCTCTGAAGCTTTCTTT. Protein product: CATSRASGTGDGRVISEAFF. The gene calls are TRBV15 and TRBJ1-1; 10 bases are a match to TRBD1. The germline gives CDR1 LNHNV, CDR2 YYDKDF (reference sequence). The CDR3 spans 20 residues. The trim removed 1 base at V and 6 bases at J, leaving 20 bases unmatched.

This clone was observed a single time. V is TRBV11-2 and J is TRBJ2-3; TRBD2 matches at 9 bases. The CDR3 sequence is 15 residues long. In germline, CDR1 is SGHAT, CDR2 FQNNGV. Trimming removed 5 bases from V and 1 base from J; junction bases left unmatched: 4. Written as DNA, the CDR3 is TGTGCCAGCAGCCCGTGGACTAGCGGCACAGATACGCAGTATTTT. Protein sequence: CASSPWTSGTDTQYF.

The chain combines TRBV19 with TRBJ1-5, with 7 bases matching TRBD1. Germline trimming cut 3 bases from V and 4 bases from J; bases unmatched to any gene: 3. The CDR3 is 14 amino acids. In germline, CDR1 is LNHDA, CDR2 SQIVND (reference sequence). This CDR3 reads CASSMGTANQPQHF. Here the CDR3 DNA reads TGTGCCAGTAGTATGGGGACAGCTAATCAGCCCCAGCATTTT.